This T cell receptor (beta chain) stems from a study of shared clonotypes between healthy human individuals. An even split of each subset's genomic DNA across several immunoSEQ plates was performed. Assay: immunoSEQ multiplex PCR; the TCRdb copy retains only in-frame clones and omits some. The top ten clones hold 0.85% to 1.3% of a sample with some 2 million clones, over 85% of them seen once. Broader study findings: Larger estimated richness was generally seen in naive subsets than in memory subsets.

Positively selected for CCR7, the CD45RO-negative cells used as naive CD8 cells excluded terminally differentiated effector memory CD45RA+ cells. The sample holds one count of this clone. Its specificity is not known. There are 14 residues in the CDR3. The V end lost 3 bases, the J end lost 6 bases, and 9 bases lay between the germline ends. Germline V gene lookup returns CDR1 MNHEY and CDR2 SMNVEV (reference sequence). The chain employs TRBV27 and TRBJ1-6, with a weak D call TRBD1 (5 bases). Sequenced sample: naive CD8+ T cells sorted from blood. The sequence derives from a young man in good health. CDR3 sequence reads: CASSFVQANSPLHF. CDR3 nucleotides: TGTGCCAGCAGTTTCGTACAGGCTAATTCACCCCTCCACTTT.